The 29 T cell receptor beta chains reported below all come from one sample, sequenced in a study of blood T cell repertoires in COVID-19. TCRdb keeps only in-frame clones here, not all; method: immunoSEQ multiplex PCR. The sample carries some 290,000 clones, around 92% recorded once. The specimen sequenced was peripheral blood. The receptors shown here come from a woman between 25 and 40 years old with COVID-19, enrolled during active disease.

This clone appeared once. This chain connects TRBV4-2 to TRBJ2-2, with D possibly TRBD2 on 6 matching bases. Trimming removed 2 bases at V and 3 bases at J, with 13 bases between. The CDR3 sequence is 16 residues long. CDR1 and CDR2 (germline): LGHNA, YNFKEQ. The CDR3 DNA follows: TGTGCCAGCAGCCAATGGTACGGGGAGGACACCGGGGAGCTGTTTTTT. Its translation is CASSQWYGEDTGELFF.

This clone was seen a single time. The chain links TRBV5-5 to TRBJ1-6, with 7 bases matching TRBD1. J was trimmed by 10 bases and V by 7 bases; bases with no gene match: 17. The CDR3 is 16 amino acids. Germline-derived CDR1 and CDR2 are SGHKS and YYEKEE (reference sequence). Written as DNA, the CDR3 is TGTGCCAGCGATCCGACACCGACAGGGTTTGAATCACCCCTCCACTTT. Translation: CASDPTPTGFESPLHF.

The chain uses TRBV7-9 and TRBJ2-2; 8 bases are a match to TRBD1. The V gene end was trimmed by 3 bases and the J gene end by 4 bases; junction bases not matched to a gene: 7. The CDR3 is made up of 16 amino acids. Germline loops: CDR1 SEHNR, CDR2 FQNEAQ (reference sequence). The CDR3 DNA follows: TGTGCCAGCAGCTTCCTCGGACAGGGAAGCACCGGGGAGCTGTTTTTT. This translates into CASSFLGQGSTGELFF.

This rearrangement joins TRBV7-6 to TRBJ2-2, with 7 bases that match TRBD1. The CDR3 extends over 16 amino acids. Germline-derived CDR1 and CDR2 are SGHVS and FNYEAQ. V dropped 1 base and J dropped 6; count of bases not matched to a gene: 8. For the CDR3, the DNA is TGTGCCAGCAGCTTAGGGCACAGGGGACCCCCCGGGGAGCTGTTTTTT. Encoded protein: CASSLGHRGPPGELFF.

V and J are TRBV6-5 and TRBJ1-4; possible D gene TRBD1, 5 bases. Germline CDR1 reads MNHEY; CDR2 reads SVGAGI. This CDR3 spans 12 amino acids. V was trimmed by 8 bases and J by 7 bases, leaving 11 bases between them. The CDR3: CASSPGGEKLFF. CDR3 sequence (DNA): TGTGCCAGCTCACCCGGGGGTGAAAAACTGTTTTTT.

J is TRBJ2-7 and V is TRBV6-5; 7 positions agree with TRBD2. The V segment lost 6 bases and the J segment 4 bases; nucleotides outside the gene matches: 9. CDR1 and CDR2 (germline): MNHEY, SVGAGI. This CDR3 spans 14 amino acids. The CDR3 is CASSDQLGGYEQYF. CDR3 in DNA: TGTGCCAGCAGCGACCAACTCGGGGGGTACGAGCAGTACTTC.

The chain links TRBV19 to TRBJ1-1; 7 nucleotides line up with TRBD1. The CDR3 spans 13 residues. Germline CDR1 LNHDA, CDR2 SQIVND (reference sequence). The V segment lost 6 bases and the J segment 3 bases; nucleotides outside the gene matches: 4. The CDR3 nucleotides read TGTGCCAGTAGGATACAGGGGTACACTGAAGCTTTCTTT. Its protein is CASRIQGYTEAFF.

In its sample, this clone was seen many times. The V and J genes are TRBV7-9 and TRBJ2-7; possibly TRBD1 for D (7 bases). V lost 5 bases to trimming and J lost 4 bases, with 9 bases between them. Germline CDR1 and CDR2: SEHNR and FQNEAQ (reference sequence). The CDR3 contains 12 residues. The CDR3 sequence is CASSQGGYEQYF. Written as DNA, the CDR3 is TGTGCCAGCAGCCAGGGGGGTTACGAGCAGTACTTC.

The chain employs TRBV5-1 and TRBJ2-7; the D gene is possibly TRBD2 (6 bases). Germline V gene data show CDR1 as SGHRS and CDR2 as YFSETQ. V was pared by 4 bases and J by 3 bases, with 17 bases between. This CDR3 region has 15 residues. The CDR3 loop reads CASSGGVMGLYEQYF. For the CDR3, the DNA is TGCGCCAGCAGCGGAGGGGTCATGGGGCTCTACGAGCAGTACTTC.

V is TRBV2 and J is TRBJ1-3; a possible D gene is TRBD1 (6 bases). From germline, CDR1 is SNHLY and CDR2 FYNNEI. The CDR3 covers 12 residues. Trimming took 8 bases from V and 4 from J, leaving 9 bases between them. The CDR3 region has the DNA TGTGCCAGCCGACAGGAGGGAAACACCATATATTTT. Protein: CASRQEGNTIYF. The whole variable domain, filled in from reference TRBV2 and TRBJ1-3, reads EPEVTQTPSHQVTQMGQEVILRCVPISNHLYFYWYRQILGQKVEFLVSFYNNEISEKSEIFDDQFSVERPDGSNFTLKIRSTKLEDSAMYFCASRQEGNTIYFGEGSWLTVV.

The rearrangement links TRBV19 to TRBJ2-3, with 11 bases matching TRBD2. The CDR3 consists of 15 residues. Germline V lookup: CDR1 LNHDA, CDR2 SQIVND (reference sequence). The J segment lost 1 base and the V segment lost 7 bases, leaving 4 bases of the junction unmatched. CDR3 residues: CASKMTSGGTDTQYF. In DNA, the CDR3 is TGTGCCAGTAAAATGACTAGCGGGGGCACAGATACGCAGTATTTT.

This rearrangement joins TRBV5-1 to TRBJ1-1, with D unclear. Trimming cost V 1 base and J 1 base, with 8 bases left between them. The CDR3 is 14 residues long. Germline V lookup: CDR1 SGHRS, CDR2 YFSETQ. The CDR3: CASSLLTENTEAFF. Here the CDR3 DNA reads TGCGCCAGCAGCTTGTTAACAGAGAACACTGAAGCTTTCTTT.

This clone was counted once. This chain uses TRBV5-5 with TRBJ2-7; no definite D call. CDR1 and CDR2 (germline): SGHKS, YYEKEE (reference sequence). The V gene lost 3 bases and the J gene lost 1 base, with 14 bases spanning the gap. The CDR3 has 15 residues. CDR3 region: CASSYTETPSYEQYF. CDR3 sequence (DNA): TGTGCCAGCAGCTATACTGAGACACCTTCCTACGAGCAGTACTTC.

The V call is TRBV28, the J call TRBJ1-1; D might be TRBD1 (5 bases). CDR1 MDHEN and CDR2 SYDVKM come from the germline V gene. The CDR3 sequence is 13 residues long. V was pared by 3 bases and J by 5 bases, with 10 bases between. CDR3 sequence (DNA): TGTGCCAGCAGTTTTGGCGGGGCTACTGAAGCTTTCTTT. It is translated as CASSFGGATEAFF.

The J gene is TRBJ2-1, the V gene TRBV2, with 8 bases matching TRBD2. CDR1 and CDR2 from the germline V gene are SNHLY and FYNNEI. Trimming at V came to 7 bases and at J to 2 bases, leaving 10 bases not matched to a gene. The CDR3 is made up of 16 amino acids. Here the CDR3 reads CASTESGGPTYNEQFF. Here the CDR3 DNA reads TGTGCCAGCACAGAATCGGGGGGGCCCACCTACAATGAGCAGTTCTTC.

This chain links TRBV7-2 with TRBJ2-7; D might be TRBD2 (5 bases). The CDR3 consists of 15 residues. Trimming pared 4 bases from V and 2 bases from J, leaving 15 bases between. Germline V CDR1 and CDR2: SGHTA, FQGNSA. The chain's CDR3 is CASSSRGGITYEQYF. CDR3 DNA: TGTGCCAGCAGCTCACGTGGAGGTATAACCTACGAGCAGTACTTC.

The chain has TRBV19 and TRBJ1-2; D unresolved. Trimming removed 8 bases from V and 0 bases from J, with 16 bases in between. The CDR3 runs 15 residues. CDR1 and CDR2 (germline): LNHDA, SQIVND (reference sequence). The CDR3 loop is CASEEWHTSNYGYTF. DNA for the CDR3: TGTGCCAGTGAGGAGTGGCATACCTCTAACTATGGCTACACCTTC.

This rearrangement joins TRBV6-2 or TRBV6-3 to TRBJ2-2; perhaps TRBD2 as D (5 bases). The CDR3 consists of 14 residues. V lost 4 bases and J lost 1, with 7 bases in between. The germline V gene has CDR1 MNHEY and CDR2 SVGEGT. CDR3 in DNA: TGTGCCAGCAGTTCCGGGGTGAACACCGGGGAGCTGTTTTTT. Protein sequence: CASSSGVNTGELFF.

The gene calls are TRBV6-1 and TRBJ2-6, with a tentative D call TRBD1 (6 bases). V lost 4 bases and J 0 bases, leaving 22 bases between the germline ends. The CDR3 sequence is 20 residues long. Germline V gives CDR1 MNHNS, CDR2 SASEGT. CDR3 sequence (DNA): TGTGCCAGCAGTGTGGGGACACCCGACCTCCGAATCTCTGGGGCCAACGTCCTGACTTTC. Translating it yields CASSVGTPDLRISGANVLTF.

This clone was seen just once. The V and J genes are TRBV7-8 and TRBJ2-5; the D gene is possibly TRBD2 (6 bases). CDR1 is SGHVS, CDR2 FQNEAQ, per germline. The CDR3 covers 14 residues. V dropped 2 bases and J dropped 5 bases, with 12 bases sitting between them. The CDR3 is CASSLIPRGETQYF. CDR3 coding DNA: TGTGCCAGCAGCTTAATCCCTCGGGGGGAGACCCAGTACTTC.

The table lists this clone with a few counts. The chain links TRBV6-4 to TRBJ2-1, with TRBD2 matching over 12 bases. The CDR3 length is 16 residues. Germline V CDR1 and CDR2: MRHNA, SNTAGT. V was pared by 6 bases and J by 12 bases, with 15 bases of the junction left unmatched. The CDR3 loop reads CASSSLLAGGLYSQFF. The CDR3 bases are TGTGCCAGCAGCTCCCTACTAGCGGGGGGCCTTTATTCGCAGTTCTTC.

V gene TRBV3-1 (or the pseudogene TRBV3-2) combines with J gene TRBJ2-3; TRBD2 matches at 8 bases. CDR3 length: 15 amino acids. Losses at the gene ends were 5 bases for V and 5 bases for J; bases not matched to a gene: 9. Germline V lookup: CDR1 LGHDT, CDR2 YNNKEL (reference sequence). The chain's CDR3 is CASSWGSGGLDTQYF. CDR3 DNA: TGTGCCAGCAGCTGGGGAAGCGGGGGATTAGATACGCAGTATTTT.

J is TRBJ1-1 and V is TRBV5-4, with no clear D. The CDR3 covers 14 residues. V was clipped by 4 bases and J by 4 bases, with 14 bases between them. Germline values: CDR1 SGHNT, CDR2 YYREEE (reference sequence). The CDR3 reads CASSLGSTRTEAFF. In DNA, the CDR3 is TGTGCCAGCAGCCTTGGCTCCACCCGCACTGAAGCTTTCTTT.

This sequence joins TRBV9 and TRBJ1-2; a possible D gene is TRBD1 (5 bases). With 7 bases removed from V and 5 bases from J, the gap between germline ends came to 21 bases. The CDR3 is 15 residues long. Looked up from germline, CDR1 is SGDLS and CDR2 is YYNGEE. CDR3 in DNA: TGTGCCAGCCACGAGGTAGGGGCCGGGGGTTATGGCTACACCTTC. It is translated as CASHEVGAGGYGYTF.

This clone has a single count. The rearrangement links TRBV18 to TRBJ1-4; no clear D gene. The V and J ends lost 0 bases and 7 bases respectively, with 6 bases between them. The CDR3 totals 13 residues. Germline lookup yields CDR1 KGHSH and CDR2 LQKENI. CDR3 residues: CASSPPVAEKLFF. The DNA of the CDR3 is TGTGCCAGCTCACCACCGGTGGCTGAAAAACTGTTTTTT.

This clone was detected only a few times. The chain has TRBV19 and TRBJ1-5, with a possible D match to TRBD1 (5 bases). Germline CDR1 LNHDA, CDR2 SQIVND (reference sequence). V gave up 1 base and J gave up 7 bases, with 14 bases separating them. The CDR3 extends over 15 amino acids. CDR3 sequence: CASSIVMGGNQPQHF. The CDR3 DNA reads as TGTGCCAGTAGTATAGTCATGGGGGGGAACCAGCCCCAGCATTTT.

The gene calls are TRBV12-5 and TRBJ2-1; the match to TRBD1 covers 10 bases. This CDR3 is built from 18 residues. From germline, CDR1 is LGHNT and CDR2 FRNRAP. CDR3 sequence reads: CASTPGQGPLTVYNEQFF. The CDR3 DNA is TGTGCCTCTACACCGGGACAGGGGCCGCTTACGGTATACAATGAGCAGTTCTTC. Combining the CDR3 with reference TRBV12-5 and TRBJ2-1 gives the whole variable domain DARVTQTPRHKVTEMGQEVTMRCQPILGHNTVFWYRQTMMQGLELLAYFRNRAPLDDSGMPKDRFSAEMPDATLATLKIQPSEPRDSAVYFCASTPGQGPLTVYNEQFFGPGTRLTVL.

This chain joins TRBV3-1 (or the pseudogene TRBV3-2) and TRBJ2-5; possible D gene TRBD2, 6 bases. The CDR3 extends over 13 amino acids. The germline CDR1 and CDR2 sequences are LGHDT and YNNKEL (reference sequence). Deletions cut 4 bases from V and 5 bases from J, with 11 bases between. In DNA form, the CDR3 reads TGTGCCAGCAGCCTGCCTAGCGTGGAGACCCAGTACTTC. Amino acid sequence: CASSLPSVETQYF.

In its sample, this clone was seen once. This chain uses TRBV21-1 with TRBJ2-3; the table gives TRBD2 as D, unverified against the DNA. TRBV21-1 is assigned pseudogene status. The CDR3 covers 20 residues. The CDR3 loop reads CASSKRASSGVPTGTDTQYF. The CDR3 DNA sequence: TGTGCCAGCAGCAAAAGGGCGTCTAGCGGGGTCCCTACTGGAACAGATACGCAGTATTTT.